This note documents a single T cell receptor beta chain sequence. Its specificity is unknown. J was trimmed by 5 bases and V by 6 bases; bases with no gene match: 12. The germline V gene encodes CDR1 LNHDA and CDR2 SQIVND (reference sequence). The CDR3 extends over 15 amino acids. This sample was taken from a study of T cells after yellow fever vaccination. Background on the study: Preparing low-cell-number fractions relied on SMART-Seq v4 Ultra Low Input. Overall study results and limits: Compared with primary, the secondary response was weaker and peaked at day 5, not 15. A small proportion of clonotypes was detected in both the CD4 and CD8 compartments.

The study made its TCR cDNA through 5'RACE template switching. That step introduced a universal primer site along with UMIs. TCRdb re-analysed the 5' RACE reads in MiXCR, keeping a single row per CDR3 protein. The top ten hold 13% to 15% of the sample, which has 450,000 to 550,000 distinct CDR3 sequences, under 25% seen once. The sequence was obtained from a man aged 25 to 45 who received the YFV17D yellow fever vaccine. The chain links TRBV19 to TRBJ2-5, with 7 bases identical to TRBD2. The input for sequencing was PBMCs, taken 15 days after the yellow fever booster vaccination. In nucleotides, the CDR3 is TGTGCCAGTAGGCCGGGGGGAAGGGTGTCGGAGACCCAGTACTTC. Protein sequence: CASRPGGRVSETQYF.